This TCR beta chain is drawn from a study of blood T cell repertoires in COVID-19. Germline assignment: CDR1 LGHNT and CDR2 FRNRAP. The CDR3 totals 13 residues. V gave up 1 base and J gave up 9 bases, with 12 bases separating them. Per the original methods: Reference gene primers were amplified, and this amplification served to estimate nucleated cell counts. The assay was immunoSEQ multiplex PCR, and TCRdb's table has in-frame clones only and misses some. V and J calls and clone size are given by that table; D and trimming were obtained from the DNA. The table has 75,000 to 95,000 clones, roughly 80% seen once; the top ten hold more than 10%.

The material sequenced was peripheral blood. This chain connects TRBV12-5 to TRBJ1-1, with TRBD1 as a possible D gene (5 bases). This TCR derives from a woman in her thirties or forties with active or convalescent COVID-19. The CDR3 sequence: CASGLETGFKAFF. As DNA, the CDR3 is TGTGCTAGTGGTTTGGAAACAGGCTTCAAAGCTTTCTTT. The full variable domain, completed using reference TRBV12-5 and TRBJ1-1, is DARVTQTPRHKVTEMGQEVTMRCQPILGHNTVFWYRQTMMQGLELLAYFRNRAPLDDSGMPKDRFSAEMPDATLATLKIQPSEPRDSAVYFCASGLETGFKAFFGQGTRLTVV.